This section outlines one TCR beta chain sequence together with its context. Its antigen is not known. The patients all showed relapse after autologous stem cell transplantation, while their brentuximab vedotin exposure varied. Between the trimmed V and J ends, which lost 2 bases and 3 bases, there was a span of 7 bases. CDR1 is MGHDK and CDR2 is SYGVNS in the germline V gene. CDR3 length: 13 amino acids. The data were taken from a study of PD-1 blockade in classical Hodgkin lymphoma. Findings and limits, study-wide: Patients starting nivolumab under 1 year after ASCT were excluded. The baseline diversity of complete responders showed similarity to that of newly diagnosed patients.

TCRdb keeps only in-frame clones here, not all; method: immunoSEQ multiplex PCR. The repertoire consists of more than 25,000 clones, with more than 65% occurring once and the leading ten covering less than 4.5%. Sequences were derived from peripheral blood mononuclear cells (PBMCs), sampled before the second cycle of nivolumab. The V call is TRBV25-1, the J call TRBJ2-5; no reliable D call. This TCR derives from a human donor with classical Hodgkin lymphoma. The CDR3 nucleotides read TGTGCCAGCAGTGAACGGGCCGAAGAGACCCAGTACTTC. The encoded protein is CASSERAEETQYF.